The next 2 T cell receptor beta chains were all read from a single sample in a study of tumor-infiltrating lymphocytes in glioblastoma multiforme. TCR beta libraries were built from RNA through three nested multiplex PCR rounds using modified ARM-PCR. TCRdb re-called the multiplex PCR reads with MiXCR, one entry per CDR3 protein. The sample carries about 15,000 distinct CDR3 sequences, around 70% recorded once. The sequencing sample was made of brain tumor tissue. These receptors originate from a male donor with glioblastoma.

This clonotype was observed many times. This may be a read error: a much more frequent sequence differs by one nucleotide. The V and J genes are TRBV10-3 and TRBJ2-1; D is undetermined. This CDR3 comprises 15 residues. The germline gives CDR1 ENHRY, CDR2 SYGVKD. With 6 bases removed from V and 9 bases from J, the gap between germline ends came to 21 bases. CDR3 sequence (DNA): TGTGCCATCAGCAACCGGGTATTGGGTAGTGGTGAGCAGTTCTTC. This codes for CAISNRVLGSGEQFF.

On this clonotype itself: The germline gene is not matched at one end of the junction; a read error may be the cause. This sequence joins TRBV20-1 and TRBJ2-3; 9 nucleotides match TRBD2. Germline CDR1 DFQATT, CDR2 SNEGSKA (reference sequence). The CDR3 loop spans 20 amino acids. The CDR3 bases are TGCAGCGCTAGTTGCCCCGGACTCGCGGGAGGGCCGAGTAGTACAGATACGCAGTATTTT. Translation gives CSASCPGLAGGPSSTDTQYF.